This T cell receptor beta chain was obtained from a study of radiotherapy plus CTLA-4 blockade in lung cancer. The assay was immunoSEQ multiplex PCR, and TCRdb's table has in-frame clones only and misses some. The sample lists about 97,000 clones; around 79% were seen once. The CDR3 spans 15 residues. In germline, CDR1 is SGHAT, CDR2 FQNNGV. Trimming removed 1 base from V and 4 bases from J; junction bases left unmatched: 2. Remarks on this clone: The sample has other DNA sequences that encode this CDR3 too.

This specimen consisted of peripheral blood, obtained from a patient treated with radiotherapy plus ipilimumab. The clonotype was recovered from a human donor with non-small cell lung cancer who had a partial response to radiotherapy plus ipilimumab. Some clones in this sample may be carry-over from other donors' samples. The rearrangement links TRBV11-2 to TRBJ2-2; 8 nucleotides line up with TRBD2. In DNA form, the CDR3 reads TGTGCCAGCAGCTTAGCGGGAGGGCCCACCGGGGAGCTGTTTTTT. This encodes CASSLAGGPTGELFF.